This T cell receptor beta chain was captured by sequencing in a study of breast tumors, draining lymph nodes, adjacent tissues. Axillary draining lymph nodes of breast cancer patients supplied the node samples. MiXCR was run by TCRdb on the multiplex PCR reads, yielding one entry per CDR3 protein. The table shows roughly 100,000 distinct CDR3 sequences, with more than 25% occurring only once. Findings and caveats of the study: Tumors had less TCR diversity than lymph nodes, more than nontumor tissue. Tumor and nontumor repertoires were significantly more similar in luminal-like than in basal-like breast cancer.

Ten or more counts support this clonotype. Its cognate antigen is unknown. The source material was axillary lymph node tissue. The TCR originated in a female donor with breast cancer. Some clones in this sample may be carry-over from other donors' samples.

CDR3 protein: CASSFHQETQYF. The CDR3 DNA is TGTGCCAGCAGCTTCCACCAAGAGACCCAGTACTTC. This rearrangement joins TRBV7-8 to TRBJ2-5; D gene ambiguous. Germline V gives CDR1 SGHVS, CDR2 FQNEAQ. Deletions cut 3 bases from V and 0 bases from J, with 2 bases between. The CDR3 has 12 amino acids.